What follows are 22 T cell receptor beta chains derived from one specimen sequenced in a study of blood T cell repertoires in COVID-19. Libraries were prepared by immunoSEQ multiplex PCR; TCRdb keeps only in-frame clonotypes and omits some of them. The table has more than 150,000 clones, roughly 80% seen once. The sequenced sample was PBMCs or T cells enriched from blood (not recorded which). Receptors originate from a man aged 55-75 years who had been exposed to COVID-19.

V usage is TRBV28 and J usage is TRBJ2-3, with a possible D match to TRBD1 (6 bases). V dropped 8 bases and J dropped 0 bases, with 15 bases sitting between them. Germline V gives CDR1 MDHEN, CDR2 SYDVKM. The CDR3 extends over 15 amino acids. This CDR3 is CASGKDRESTDTQYF. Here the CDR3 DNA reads TGTGCCAGCGGCAAGGACAGAGAAAGCACAGATACGCAGTATTTT.

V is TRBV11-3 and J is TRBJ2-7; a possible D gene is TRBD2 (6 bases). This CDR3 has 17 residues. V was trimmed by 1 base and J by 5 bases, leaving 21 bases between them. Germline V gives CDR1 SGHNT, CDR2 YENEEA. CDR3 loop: CASSLVSLVGGTNEQYF. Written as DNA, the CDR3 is TGTGCCAGCAGCTTAGTTTCTTTGGTGGGGGGTACCAACGAGCAGTACTTC.

CDR3 bases: TGTGCCAGCAGCTCGACAGGGGGCGTATACGGCTACACCTTC. It codes for CASSSTGGVYGYTF. V usage is TRBV7-2 and J usage is TRBJ1-2, with TRBD1 identical over 10 bases. This CDR3 is 14 amino acids long. V gave up 4 bases and J gave up 8 bases; unmatched junction bases: 7. Looked up from germline, CDR1 is SGHTA and CDR2 is FQGNSA.

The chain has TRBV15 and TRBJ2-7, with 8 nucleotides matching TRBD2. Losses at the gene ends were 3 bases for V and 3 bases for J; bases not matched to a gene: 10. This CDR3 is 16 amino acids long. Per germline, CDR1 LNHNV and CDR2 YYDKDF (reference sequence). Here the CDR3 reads CATSRERAGEVYEQYF. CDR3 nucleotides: TGTGCCACCAGCAGGGAAAGAGCGGGAGAAGTCTACGAGCAGTACTTC.

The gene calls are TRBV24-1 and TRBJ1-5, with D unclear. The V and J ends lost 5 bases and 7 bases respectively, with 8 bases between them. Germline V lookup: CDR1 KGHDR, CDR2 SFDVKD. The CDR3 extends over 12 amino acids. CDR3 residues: CATSAGSQPQHF. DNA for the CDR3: TGTGCCACCAGTGCGGGATCCCAGCCCCAGCATTTT.

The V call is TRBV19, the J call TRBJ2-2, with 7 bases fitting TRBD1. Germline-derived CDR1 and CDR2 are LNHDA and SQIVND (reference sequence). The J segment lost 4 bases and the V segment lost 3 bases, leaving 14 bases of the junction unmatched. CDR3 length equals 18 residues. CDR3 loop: CASSIPGQASQGTGELFF. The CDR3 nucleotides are TGTGCCAGTAGTATCCCAGGACAGGCCTCACAAGGCACCGGGGAGCTGTTTTTT. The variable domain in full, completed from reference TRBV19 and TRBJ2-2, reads DGGITQSPKYLFRKEGQNVTLSCEQNLNHDAMYWYRQDPGQGLRLIYYSQIVNDFQKGDIAEGYSVSREKKESFPLTVTSAQKNPTAFYLCASSIPGQASQGTGELFFGEGSRLTVL.

The CDR3 DNA reads as TGTGCCAGCAGCTTGGCGGGCGGGGGTATAGCGGGAATGGGCGAGACCCAGTACTTC. It specifies CASSLAGGGIAGMGETQYF. The chain employs TRBV5-6 and TRBJ2-5, with 8 nucleotides matching TRBD2. V gave up 0 bases and J gave up 5 bases; unmatched junction bases: 18. Germline V gene sequence: CDR1 SGHDT, CDR2 YYEEEE. This CDR3 has 19 amino acids.

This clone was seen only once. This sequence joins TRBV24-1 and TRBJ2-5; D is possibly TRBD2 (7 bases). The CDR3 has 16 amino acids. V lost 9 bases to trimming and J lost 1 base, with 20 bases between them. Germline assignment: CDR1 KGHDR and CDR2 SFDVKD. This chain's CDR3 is CATSLTGSGGQETQYF. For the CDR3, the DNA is TGTGCCACCTCGCTCACAGGGTCGGGGGGCCAAGAGACCCAGTACTTC.

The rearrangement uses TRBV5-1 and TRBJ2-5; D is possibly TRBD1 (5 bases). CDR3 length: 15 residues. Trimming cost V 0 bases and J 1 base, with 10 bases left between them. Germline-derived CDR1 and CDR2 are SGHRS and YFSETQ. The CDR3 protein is CASSLDPGRQETQYF. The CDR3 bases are TGCGCCAGCAGCTTGGACCCAGGGCGCCAAGAGACCCAGTACTTC.

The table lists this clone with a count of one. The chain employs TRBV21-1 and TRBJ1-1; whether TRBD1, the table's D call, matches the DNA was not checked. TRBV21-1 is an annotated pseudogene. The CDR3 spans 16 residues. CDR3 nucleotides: TGTGCCAGCAGGGGACAGGGGGCGGCGTTGAACACTGAAGCTTTCTTT. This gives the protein CASRGQGAALNTEAFF.

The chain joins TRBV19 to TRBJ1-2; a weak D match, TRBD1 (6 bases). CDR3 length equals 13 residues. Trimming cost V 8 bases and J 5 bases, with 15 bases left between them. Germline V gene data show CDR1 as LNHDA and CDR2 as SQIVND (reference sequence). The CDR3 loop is CASLGAGEYGYTF. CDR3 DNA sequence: TGTGCCAGTCTGGGGGCAGGGGAATATGGCTACACCTTC.

The CDR3 nucleotides read TGTGCCACCAGTGATCGTACAGGGGCGGGGGAAAAACTGTTTTTT. Translating it yields CATSDRTGAGEKLFF. The rearrangement joins TRBV24-1 to TRBJ1-4, with TRBD1 matching over 7 bases. The CDR3 contains 15 residues. In germline, CDR1 is KGHDR, CDR2 SFDVKD. V gave up 3 bases and J gave up 8 bases; unmatched junction bases: 8.

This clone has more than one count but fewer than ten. The CDR3 DNA reads TGTGCCAGCACTCGAGATGGGAGGGGCGACGAGCAGTACTTC. Protein sequence: CASTRDGRGDEQYF. This chain links TRBV2 with TRBJ2-7; 7 nucleotides agree with TRBD2. This CDR3 has 14 amino acids. V was clipped by 7 bases and J by 5 bases; unmatched bases: 11. The germline V gene has CDR1 SNHLY and CDR2 FYNNEI.

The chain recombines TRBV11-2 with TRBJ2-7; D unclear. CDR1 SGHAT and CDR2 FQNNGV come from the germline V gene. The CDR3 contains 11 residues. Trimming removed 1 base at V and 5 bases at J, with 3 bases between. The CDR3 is CASSLGDEQYF. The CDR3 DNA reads TGTGCCAGCAGCTTAGGAGACGAGCAGTACTTC.

CDR3 in amino acids: CASKRQSGTSTDTQYF. Written as DNA, the CDR3 is TGTGCCAGCAAACGACAATCAGGGACTAGCACAGATACGCAGTATTTT. The chain links TRBV2 to TRBJ2-3; TRBD2 might be the D (6 bases). With 7 bases removed from V and 0 bases from J, the gap between germline ends came to 17 bases. The CDR3 sequence is 16 residues long. The germline CDR1 and CDR2 sequences are SNHLY and FYNNEI. Variable domain in full (rest from reference TRBV2 and TRBJ2-3): EPEVTQTPSHQVTQMGQEVILRCVPISNHLYFYWYRQILGQKVEFLVSFYNNEISEKSEIFDDQFSVERPDGSNFTLKIRSTKLEDSAMYFCASKRQSGTSTDTQYFGPGTRLTVL.

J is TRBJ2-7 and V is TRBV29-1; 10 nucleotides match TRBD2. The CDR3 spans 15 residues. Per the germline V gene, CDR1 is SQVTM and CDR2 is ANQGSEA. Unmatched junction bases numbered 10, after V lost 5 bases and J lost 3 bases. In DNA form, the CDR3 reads TGCAGCGTTAAACGCACTAGCGGGAACCACTACGAGCAGTACTTC. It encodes CSVKRTSGNHYEQYF.

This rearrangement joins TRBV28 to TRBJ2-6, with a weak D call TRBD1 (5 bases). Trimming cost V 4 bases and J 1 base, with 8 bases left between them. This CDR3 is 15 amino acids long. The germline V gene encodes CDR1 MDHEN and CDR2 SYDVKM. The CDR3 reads CASSYQGSGANVLTF. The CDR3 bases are TGTGCCAGCAGTTACCAGGGTTCTGGGGCCAACGTCCTGACTTTC.

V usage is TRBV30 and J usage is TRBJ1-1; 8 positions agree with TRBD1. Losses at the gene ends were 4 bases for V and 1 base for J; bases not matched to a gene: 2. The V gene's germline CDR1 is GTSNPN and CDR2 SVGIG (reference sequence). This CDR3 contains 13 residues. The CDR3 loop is CAWKGQANTEAFF. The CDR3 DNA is TGTGCCTGGAAGGGACAGGCGAACACTGAAGCTTTCTTT.

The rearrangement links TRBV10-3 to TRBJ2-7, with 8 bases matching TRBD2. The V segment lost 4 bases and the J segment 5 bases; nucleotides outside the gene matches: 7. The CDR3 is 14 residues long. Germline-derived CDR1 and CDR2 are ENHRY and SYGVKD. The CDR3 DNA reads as TGTGCCATCAGTGGTAAGCGGGAGTCCCACGAGCAGTACTTC. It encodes CAISGKRESHEQYF.

The CDR3 DNA reads TGTGCCAGCAGCTCCGACAGTACCTACGAGCAGTACTTC. This translates into CASSSDSTYEQYF. V is TRBV7-6 and J is TRBJ2-7, with D perhaps matching TRBD1 (5 bases). The CDR3 extends over 13 amino acids. Germline V gene sequence: CDR1 SGHVS, CDR2 FNYEAQ. V shed 4 bases and J shed 2 bases, with 9 bases lying between them.

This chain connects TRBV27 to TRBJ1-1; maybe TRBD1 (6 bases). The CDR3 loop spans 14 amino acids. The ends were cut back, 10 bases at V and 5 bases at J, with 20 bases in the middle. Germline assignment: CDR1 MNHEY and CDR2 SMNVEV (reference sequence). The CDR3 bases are TGTGCCACTAGTCAGGGGAGAGGGATTACTGAAGCTTTCTTT. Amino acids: CATSQGRGITEAFF.

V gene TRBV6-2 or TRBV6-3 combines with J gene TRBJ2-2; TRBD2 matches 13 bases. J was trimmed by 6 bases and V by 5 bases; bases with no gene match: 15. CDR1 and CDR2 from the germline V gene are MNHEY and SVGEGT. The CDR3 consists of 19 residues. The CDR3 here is CASSKPGLAGTDVAGELFF. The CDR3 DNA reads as TGTGCCAGCAGTAAGCCGGGACTAGCGGGGACCGACGTTGCCGGGGAGCTGTTTTTT.